The 30 T cell receptor beta chains in this list originate from one sample, sequenced in a study of beta chain features in type 1 diabetes. Antigen specificity for these receptors is unknown. Broader study findings: TCRB CDR3s from Type 1 diabetes patients were moderately but significantly shorter in all four CD4+ subsets.

Expressed TCRB transcripts were sequenced because the entire RNA isolate underwent reverse transcription. The method was immunoSEQ multiplex PCR; TCRdb's version includes in-frame clones alone and lacks a portion of them. The profile covers around 690,000 clones, with approximately 13% appearing a single time and around 0.12% taken by the ten largest. The sample taken for sequencing was naive CD4+ T cells from blood. The receptor set was obtained from a man between 25 and 39 years old with type 1 diabetes.

This clone has just a few counts. The chain couples TRBV27 to TRBJ1-2; D gene ambiguous. Germline assignment: CDR1 MNHEY and CDR2 SMNVEV (reference sequence). V dropped 2 bases and J dropped 6 bases, with 13 bases sitting between them. CDR3 length equals 14 residues. CDR3 residues: CASSLNPRADGYTF. The CDR3 bases are TGTGCCAGCAGTTTAAACCCGCGGGCCGATGGCTACACCTTC.

This clone was seen only a few times. The chain has TRBV6-6 and TRBJ2-5, with 7 nucleotides matching TRBD1. V shed 4 bases, J shed 9 bases, and the junction held 17 bases outside the gene matches. CDR3 size: 16 residues. Looked up from germline, CDR1 is MNHNY and CDR2 is SVGAGI (reference sequence). CDR3 region: CASSSQGQLGGKAQYF. For the CDR3, the DNA is TGTGCCAGCAGTTCCCAGGGACAGTTGGGTGGTAAGGCCCAGTACTTC.

The V gene is TRBV5-1, the J gene TRBJ1-1, with a possible D match to TRBD1 (5 bases). V was trimmed by 0 bases and J by 3 bases, leaving 9 bases between them. The germline gives CDR1 SGHRS, CDR2 YFSETQ. The CDR3 consists of 14 residues. The CDR3 DNA follows: TGCGCCAGCAGCTTGGAATTAGGGGACACTGAAGCTTTCTTT. Its translation is CASSLELGDTEAFF.

This clone was recorded a few times. The V gene is TRBV11-3, the J gene TRBJ2-1; 8 bases agree with TRBD1. Germline CDR1 is SGHNT and CDR2 is YENEEA. Trimming removed 4 bases from V and 8 bases from J; junction bases left unmatched: 4. The length of the CDR3 is 13 residues. CDR3 region: CASSSQGADEQFF. The DNA for the CDR3 is TGTGCCAGCAGCTCGCAGGGGGCAGATGAGCAGTTCTTC.

This clone showed up just a few times. The V call is TRBV9, the J call TRBJ2-2, with D unclear. This CDR3 is built from 13 residues. Germline-derived CDR1 and CDR2 are SGDLS and YYNGEE. With 0 bases removed from V and 6 bases from J, the gap between germline ends came to 6 bases. The chain's CDR3 is CASSVDWAGELFF. For the CDR3, the DNA is TGTGCCAGCAGCGTAGACTGGGCCGGGGAGCTGTTTTTT.

The rearrangement links TRBV7-2 to TRBJ2-1, with D possibly matching TRBD1 (5 bases). V was clipped by 5 bases and J by 4 bases, with 9 bases between them. The CDR3 spans 13 residues. Germline CDR1 is SGHTA and CDR2 is FQGNSA. DNA for the CDR3: TGTGCCAGCAGCATGACAGCGTACAATGAGCAGTTCTTC. Residues: CASSMTAYNEQFF.

This clone was seen a few times. V is TRBV6-5 and J is TRBJ1-6, with 8 nucleotides matching TRBD1. CDR3 length: 15 residues. V lost 1 base to trimming and J lost 7 bases; unmatched junction nucleotides: 3. Germline-derived CDR1 and CDR2 are MNHEY and SVGAGI. The CDR3 is CASSYYGQGNSPLHF. CDR3 sequence (DNA): TGTGCCAGCAGTTACTATGGACAGGGCAATTCACCCCTCCACTTT.

The V and J genes are TRBV7-2 and TRBJ2-7, with 8 bases identical to TRBD1. Looked up from germline, CDR1 is SGHTA and CDR2 is FQGNSA. Trimming removed 5 bases from V and 2 bases from J; junction bases left unmatched: 5. The CDR3 runs to 14 residues. In DNA, the CDR3 is TGTGCCAGCAGCGGGGCACAGGGGGCCTACGAGCAGTACTTC. Translation: CASSGAQGAYEQYF.

This clone showed up just a few times. The chain combines TRBV11-2 with TRBJ2-2; D remains unclear. Per germline, CDR1 SGHAT and CDR2 FQNNGV. There are 14 residues in the CDR3. Trimming pared 1 base from V and 4 bases from J, leaving 7 bases between. DNA of the CDR3: TGTGCCAGCAGCTTAGTTAAAAGCACCGGGGAGCTGTTTTTT. Its translation: CASSLVKSTGELFF.

This clone was found a few times. CDR3 sequence: CASSQVPLGQVHNEQFF. CDR3 DNA sequence: TGCGCCAGCAGCCAAGTGCCCCTCGGACAGGTCCACAATGAGCAGTTCTTC. This rearrangement joins TRBV4-3 to TRBJ2-1, with 7 bases fitting TRBD1. Germline CDR1 LGHNA, CDR2 YSLEER. The CDR3 covers 17 residues. The junction had 11 bases not matched to a gene; V was cut back by 1 base and J by 5 bases.

The table lists this clone with a few counts. This chain connects TRBV29-1 to TRBJ2-7; D call uncertain. Germline CDR1 is SQVTM and CDR2 is ANQGSEA. The CDR3 is 13 amino acids. V lost 1 base and J lost 6, with 13 bases in between. DNA for the CDR3: TGCAGCGTTGAAGGCTCGGGCTGGCCCGAGCAGTACTTC. Protein sequence: CSVEGSGWPEQYF.

The rearrangement links TRBV6-5 to TRBJ1-6, with D maybe TRBD1 (5 bases). The CDR3 runs 15 residues. V was trimmed by 0 bases and J by 13 bases, leaving 16 bases between them. The germline V gene has CDR1 MNHEY and CDR2 SVGAGI. The CDR3 sequence: CASSYSRQSRFPLHF. The CDR3 region has the DNA TGTGCCAGCAGTTACTCGAGACAGTCCCGGTTTCCCCTCCACTTT.

This chain connects TRBV7-3 to TRBJ2-4; the D gene is possibly TRBD2 (5 bases). This CDR3 spans 15 amino acids. Per the germline V gene, CDR1 is SGHTA and CDR2 is FQGTGA. V lost 5 bases and J lost 1, with 12 bases in between. The DNA of the CDR3 is TGTGCCAGCAGCCCTCAGGCGGGTGCCAAAAACATTCAGTACTTC. Protein sequence: CASSPQAGAKNIQYF.

This clone appeared a few times. A read error may produce the germline difference seen at one junction end. The gene calls are TRBV5-1 and TRBJ1-1; D call uncertain. Germline V gene sequence: CDR1 SGHRS, CDR2 YFSETQ. The CDR3 runs 14 residues. For the CDR3, the DNA is TGCGCCAGCAGCTTGGTGGCGGGGAACCCTGAAGCTTTCTTT. Amino acids: CASSLVAGNPEAFF.

This clone turned up a few times. The chain couples TRBV7-2 to TRBJ1-4; possibly TRBD1 for D (5 bases). V lost 6 bases and J lost 4, with 15 bases in between. Germline V gene sequence: CDR1 SGHTA, CDR2 FQGNSA. CDR3 length: 15 amino acids. The CDR3 nucleotides read TGTGCCAGCAGTTTACCCTGGCAGGGTAATGAAAAACTGTTTTTT. Residues: CASSLPWQGNEKLFF.

The chain has TRBV27 and TRBJ2-3; TRBD1 aligns across 10 bases. The V and J ends lost 2 bases and 5 bases, in that order; junction bases with no gene match: 4. CDR1 is MNHEY, CDR2 SMNVEV, per germline (reference sequence). The CDR3 is 15 amino acids. The CDR3 sequence is CASSLPTGGKDTQYF. CDR3 DNA sequence: TGTGCCAGCAGTTTACCGACAGGGGGCAAAGATACGCAGTATTTT.

This clone was counted a few times. The chain employs TRBV2 and TRBJ1-2; TRBD1 might be the D (5 bases). CDR3 length: 14 amino acids. Trimming removed 5 bases from V and 3 bases from J, with 13 bases in between. Germline V gene sequence: CDR1 SNHLY, CDR2 FYNNEI. CDR3 coding DNA: TGTGCCAGCAGTTCGGTAGGGGTCTACTATGGCTACACCTTC. It yields the protein CASSSVGVYYGYTF.

This chain joins TRBV5-4 and TRBJ2-3, with TRBD2 identical over 7 bases. This CDR3 has 17 residues. Unmatched junction bases numbered 12, after V lost 3 bases and J lost 2 bases. Germline lookup yields CDR1 SGHNT and CDR2 YYREEE (reference sequence). CDR3 residues: CASSSASGGGATDTQYF. As DNA, the CDR3 is TGTGCCAGCAGCTCAGCGAGTGGCGGGGGAGCCACAGATACGCAGTATTTT.

The chain uses TRBV4-1 and TRBJ1-2; 10 nucleotides agree with TRBD1. CDR3 length equals 14 residues. Germline V gene lookup returns CDR1 MGHRA and CDR2 YSYEKL. Trimming at V came to 2 bases and at J to 6 bases, leaving 3 bases not matched to a gene. In DNA, the CDR3 is TGCGCCAGCAGCCAATGGGACAGGGGTGATGGCTACACCTTC. Residues: CASSQWDRGDGYTF.

This chain uses TRBV7-9 with TRBJ1-3; possible D gene TRBD1, 6 bases. The CDR3 has 15 residues. Germline CDR1 reads SEHNR; CDR2 reads FQNEAQ (reference sequence). V lost 5 bases and J lost 4, with 15 bases in between. The CDR3 nucleotides read TGTGCCAGCAGCCCTATAGGGGGACAAGGAAACACCATATATTTT. This translates into CASSPIGGQGNTIYF. Looking up the rest from reference TRBV7-9 and TRBJ1-3 gives the full variable domain: DTGVSQNPRHKITKRGQNVTFRCDPISEHNRLYWYRQTLGQGPEFLTYFQNEAQLEKSRLLSDRFSAERPKGSFSTLEIQRTEQGDSAMYLCASSPIGGQGNTIYFGEGSWLTVV.

This clone occurred a few times. The CDR3, as DNA: TGTGCCAGCAGCTTACGCACGGGACAGGGGACCGGGGAGCTGTTTTTT. Its protein product is CASSLRTGQGTGELFF. The chain combines TRBV7-6 with TRBJ2-2; TRBD1 matches 10 bases. Trimming took 2 bases from V and 5 from J; bases not matched to a gene: 5. From germline, CDR1 is SGHVS and CDR2 FNYEAQ. The CDR3 totals 16 residues.

This CDR3 is CASSIDGAWTGELFF. The CDR3 DNA reads as TGTGCCAGTAGTATTGATGGGGCGTGGACCGGGGAGCTGTTTTTT. The chain carries TRBV19 and TRBJ2-2; TRBD1 might be the D (5 bases). CDR1 is LNHDA and CDR2 is SQIVND in the germline V gene (reference sequence). CDR3 length: 15 amino acids. Trimming left V 3 bases short and J 5 bases short, with 13 bases between. Based on the CDR3 plus reference TRBV19 and TRBJ2-2, the full variable domain is DGGITQSPKYLFRKEGQNVTLSCEQNLNHDAMYWYRQDPGQGLRLIYYSQIVNDFQKGDIAEGYSVSREKKESFPLTVTSAQKNPTAFYLCASSIDGAWTGELFFGEGSRLTVL.

The chain employs TRBV29-1 and TRBJ2-1; tentatively, D is TRBD2 (5 bases). The V end was cut by 7 bases, the J end by 2 bases, with 15 bases between. The CDR3 extends over 14 amino acids. CDR1 and CDR2 from the germline V gene are SQVTM and ANQGSEA. The CDR3 DNA sequence: TGCAGCGGACTTAATCGAGGGACCTACAATGAGCAGTTCTTC. This translates into CSGLNRGTYNEQFF.

This clone was picked up a small number of times. V usage is TRBV25-1 and J usage is TRBJ2-1; no clear D gene. V was pared by 1 base and J by 6 bases, with 16 bases between. Germline CDR1 MGHDK, CDR2 SYGVNS. The CDR3 is 16 residues long. CDR3 residues: CASSESRSQSFNEQFF. The CDR3 coding sequence is TGTGCCAGCAGTGAATCGCGAAGTCAGAGTTTCAATGAGCAGTTCTTC. The whole variable domain, remainder taken from reference TRBV25-1 and TRBJ2-1, is EADIYQTPRYLVIGTGKKITLECSQTMGHDKMYWYQQDPGMELHLIHYSYGVNSTEKGDLSSESTVSRIRTEHFPLTLESARPSHTSQYLCASSESRSQSFNEQFFGPGTRLTVL.

This chain joins TRBV2 and TRBJ2-7, with TRBD1 matching over 9 bases. V lost 8 bases and J lost 4; bases outside the gene matches: 3. The CDR3 spans 12 residues. Germline lookup yields CDR1 SNHLY and CDR2 FYNNEI. Here the CDR3 DNA reads TGTGCCAGCGGGACAGGGCCATACGAGCAGTACTTC. Translating it yields CASGTGPYEQYF.

This clone was detected a few times. This chain connects TRBV29-1 to TRBJ1-1, with TRBD1 matching 10 bases. The length of the CDR3 is 11 residues. V lost 4 bases and J lost 7; bases outside the gene matches: 0. Germline V CDR1 and CDR2: SQVTM, ANQGSEA. In nucleotides, the CDR3 is TGCAGCGTTGGGGACAGGGGTGAAGCTTTCTTT. It is translated as CSVGDRGEAFF.

The chain uses TRBV6-1 and TRBJ2-1; no firm D call. CDR1 is MNHNS, CDR2 SASEGT, per germline. This CDR3 region has 12 residues. V was clipped by 5 bases and J by 8 bases, with 10 bases between them. The CDR3 nucleotides are TGTGCCAGCAGTTTAGTGGTCGATGAGCAGTTCTTC. Translating it yields CASSLVVDEQFF.

This clone was counted only a few times. V gene TRBV29-1 combines with J gene TRBJ1-1; no firm D call. The germline CDR1 and CDR2 sequences are SQVTM and ANQGSEA. The ends were cut back, 6 bases at V and 4 bases at J, with 18 bases in the middle. The CDR3 has 14 residues. DNA for the CDR3: TGCAGCGTGGTGAGGGCCGAGGAAGGCACTGAAGCTTTCTTT. Its translation is CSVVRAEEGTEAFF. The entire variable domain, with the rest obtained from reference TRBV29-1 and TRBJ1-1, is as follows: SAVISQKPSRDICQRGTSLTIQCQVDSQVTMMFWYRQQPGQSLTLIATANQGSEATYESGFVIDKFPISRPNLTFSTLTVSNMSPEDSSIYLCSVVRAEEGTEAFFGQGTRLTVV.

This clone was picked up a small number of times. The J gene is TRBJ2-3, the V gene TRBV9, with TRBD2 matching 7 bases. Looked up from germline, CDR1 is SGDLS and CDR2 is YYNGEE. The V segment lost 0 bases and the J segment 11 bases; nucleotides outside the gene matches: 3. The CDR3 is 12 amino acids. The CDR3 region has the DNA TGTGCCAGCAGCGTAGTGGGCGGGGGGCAGTATTTT. This encodes CASSVVGGGQYF.

CDR3 residues: CASSRTTGQRLSGELFF. In DNA, the CDR3 is TGTGCCAGCAGTCGAACGACAGGGCAGAGGCTATCCGGGGAGCTGTTTTTT. The J gene is TRBJ2-2, the V gene TRBV11-2; the match to TRBD1 covers 7 bases. Germline CDR1 and CDR2: SGHAT and FQNNGV. After removal of 6 bases from V and 6 bases from J, the junction contained 16 bases not matched to a gene. The CDR3 sequence is 17 residues long.